These 2 T cell receptor beta chains were sequenced from one sample in a study of graft-versus-host responses after intestinal transplantation. Sequencing was performed with immunoSEQ multiplex PCR; in TCRdb, only in-frame clones are kept and a portion is missing. The profile shows just under 65,000 clones, about nine tenths of them singletons. Investigators treated the graft tissue so that it released intraepithelial and lamina propria lymphocytes. Here the sequenced sample was ileum tissue, taken approximately 370 days after transplant. These receptors were taken from a human patient who received an intestinal transplant, so some T cells may come from the graft donor.

The J gene is TRBJ2-7, the V gene TRBV13; 9 positions agree with TRBD2. The V and J ends lost 2 bases and 3 bases, in that order; junction bases with no gene match: 5. Per the germline V gene, CDR1 is PRHDT and CDR2 is FYEKMQ (reference sequence). The CDR3 has 15 residues. DNA for the CDR3: TGTGCCAGCAGCTTACAATTTAGCGGGAGCTACGAGCAGTACTTC. It encodes CASSLQFSGSYEQYF.

This chain uses TRBV6-1 with TRBJ1-5; D unclear. Trimming took 8 bases from V and 0 from J, leaving 11 bases between them. The CDR3 contains 14 residues. Germline V gene sequence: CDR1 MNHNS, CDR2 SASEGT. Here the CDR3 DNA reads TGTGCCAGCGTCGGACGGAGTAGCAATCAGCCCCAGCATTTT. This translates into CASVGRSSNQPQHF.